The clone carrying this T cell receptor beta chain has a handful of counts. The cDNA 3' end received a ligated oligonucleotide with a UMI. First-round PCR used 3 to 4 cycles and beta primers RC1.1 and RC1.2 covering TRBC1 and TRBC2. TCRdb re-derived calls from the UMI-ligation and nested PCR reads in MiXCR, one entry per CDR3 protein. The sample contains over 55,000 distinct CDR3 sequences, 10% to 15% of which appear only once. The CDR3 loop spans 15 amino acids. Germline-derived CDR1 and CDR2 are SGHDN and FVKESK. The V end lost 0 bases, the J end lost 2 bases, and 10 bases lay between the germline ends. This entry is derived from a study of quantifying T cell responses using KT2 cells. The wider study: Reverse transcription used primers in the TCR alpha and beta constant regions.

The sequencing sample was made of PBMCs spiked with cells of the T cell clone KT2. This TCR derives from a human donor. The chain joins TRBV14 to TRBJ1-2; maybe TRBD1 (5 bases). CDR3 residues: CASSQDRGGNYGYTF. The CDR3 coding sequence is TGTGCCAGCAGCCAAGATCGTGGGGGGAACTATGGCTACACCTTC.